Presented here are 30 T cell receptor beta chains from one specimen sequenced in a study of blood T cell repertoires in COVID-19. The assay was immunoSEQ multiplex PCR, and TCRdb's table has in-frame clones only and misses some. This sample has nearly 200,000 clones, with about nine tenths found just once. The sample consisted of peripheral blood. The receptors derive from a woman between 65 and 79 years old with acute or convalescent COVID-19.

The V and J genes are TRBV9 and TRBJ2-2; tentative D call: TRBD1 (6 bases). Trimming stripped 0 bases from V and 4 bases from J, with 16 bases between. Germline-derived CDR1 and CDR2 are SGDLS and YYNGEE. The CDR3 spans 17 residues. CDR3 nucleotides: TGTGCCAGCAGCGTAGCTAGGGGGTCCTCCAGCACCGGGGAGCTGTTTTTT. Protein: CASSVARGSSSTGELFF.

The V and J genes are TRBV24-1 and TRBJ2-3, with D possibly being TRBD2 (6 bases). V gave up 5 bases and J gave up 6 bases, with 17 bases separating them. The germline gives CDR1 KGHDR, CDR2 SFDVKD. CDR3 length: 15 residues. For the CDR3, the DNA is TGTGCCACCAGTGTTGGCCAGGGAGGAGGGGATACGCAGTATTTT. Amino acids: CATSVGQGGGDTQYF.

The chain carries TRBV7-2 and TRBJ1-6, with D perhaps matching TRBD1 (6 bases). This CDR3 region has 15 residues. Germline loops: CDR1 SGHTA, CDR2 FQGNSA. Deletions cut 1 base from V and 7 bases from J, with 11 bases between. CDR3 sequence reads: CASSLVWTENSPLHF. The CDR3 coding sequence is TGTGCCAGCAGCTTAGTTTGGACAGAGAATTCACCCCTCCACTTT.

The V gene is TRBV6-1, the J gene TRBJ1-2; perhaps TRBD1 as D (5 bases). Germline loops: CDR1 MNHNS, CDR2 SASEGT. Trimming took 3 bases from V and 4 from J, leaving 15 bases between them. The length of the CDR3 is 15 residues. The CDR3 protein is CASSDGQGGTYGYTF. The DNA for the CDR3 is TGTGCCAGCAGTGACGGTCAGGGAGGTACCTATGGCTACACCTTC.

The chain uses TRBV3-1 (or the pseudogene TRBV3-2) and TRBJ1-1, with D unclear. V was cut by 6 bases and J by 4 bases, with 15 bases left in between. The V gene's germline CDR1 is LGHDT and CDR2 YNNKEL (reference sequence). The CDR3 has 14 amino acids. This CDR3 reads CASSLSGSGTEAFF. The CDR3 nucleotides are TGTGCCAGCAGTTTGAGCGGCTCGGGCACTGAAGCTTTCTTT.

The gene calls are TRBV19 and TRBJ2-2; D remains ambiguous. Trimming took off 5 bases at V and 2 bases at J, with 9 bases between the two ends. CDR1 LNHDA and CDR2 SQIVND come from the germline V gene (reference sequence). The CDR3 runs 14 residues. The CDR3 DNA is TGTGCCAGTAGTCCGAGGATCAACACCGGGGAGCTGTTTTTT. The encoded protein is CASSPRINTGELFF.

The rearrangement links TRBV5-1 to TRBJ1-6; D unclear. V gave up 0 bases and J gave up 8 bases, with 9 bases separating them. Germline CDR1 and CDR2: SGHRS and YFSETQ. This CDR3 is 14 amino acids long. DNA for the CDR3: TGCGCCAGCAGCTTGGGCAGGTCTGATTCACCCCTCCACTTT. Its protein product is CASSLGRSDSPLHF.

This chain links TRBV3-1 (or the pseudogene TRBV3-2) with TRBJ2-1; a possible D gene is TRBD2 (6 bases). This CDR3 region has 17 residues. Germline V gene sequence: CDR1 LGHDT, CDR2 YNNKEL (reference sequence). The V gene lost 4 bases and the J gene lost 7 bases, with 23 bases spanning the gap. In DNA, the CDR3 is TGTGCCAGCAGCCGCTCGGCTGGAGGGCGATTTGTAAATGAGCAGTTCTTC. Protein sequence: CASSRSAGGRFVNEQFF.

This clone was seen once. This chain connects TRBV19 to TRBJ2-2; TRBD1 matches at 10 bases. Trimming cost V 7 bases and J 3 bases; bases outside gene matches: 5. The CDR3 runs to 15 residues. The germline V gene encodes CDR1 LNHDA and CDR2 SQIVND (reference sequence). DNA for the CDR3: TGTGCCAGTATGGGCGGGACAGGGGACACCGGGGAGCTGTTTTTT. This codes for CASMGGTGDTGELFF.

The rearrangement links TRBV5-6 to TRBJ1-5, with TRBD1 as a possible D gene (6 bases). The V end was cut by 3 bases, the J end by 1 base, with 17 bases between. The CDR3 is 17 residues long. Germline lookup yields CDR1 SGHDT and CDR2 YYEEEE. CDR3 amino acids: CASSSRFPGTSNQPQHF. The CDR3 DNA reads TGTGCCAGCAGCTCGCGTTTTCCCGGGACAAGCAATCAGCCCCAGCATTTT.

J is TRBJ1-1 and V is TRBV28; D might be TRBD1 (5 bases). The CDR3 totals 13 residues. Germline V gene lookup returns CDR1 MDHEN and CDR2 SYDVKM. The V end lost 5 bases, the J end lost 8 bases, and 15 bases lay between the germline ends. CDR3 DNA sequence: TGTGCCAGCAGTCCGAGTGGCAGGGTGGAAGCTTTCTTT. Amino acid sequence: CASSPSGRVEAFF.

The chain combines TRBV2 with TRBJ1-5, with D perhaps matching TRBD1 (5 bases). Per germline, CDR1 SNHLY and CDR2 FYNNEI. The CDR3 loop spans 15 amino acids. Trimming removed 4 bases at V and 6 bases at J, with 16 bases between. The CDR3 loop reads CASSAPRGSSQPQHF. CDR3 coding DNA: TGTGCCAGCAGTGCCCCCCGGGGGAGTAGTCAGCCCCAGCATTTT.

V is TRBV4-1 and J is TRBJ2-7, with a possible D match to TRBD1 (5 bases). This CDR3 has 14 amino acids. Looked up from germline, CDR1 is MGHRA and CDR2 is YSYEKL. The V end was cut by 4 bases, the J end by 5 bases, with 15 bases between. CDR3 amino acids: CASSLAFGADEQYF. As DNA, the CDR3 is TGCGCCAGCAGCCTCGCGTTTGGGGCAGACGAGCAGTACTTC.

This clone was recorded once. The CDR3 is CAGHRRAGGDEQFF. CDR3 DNA: TGTGCCGGACACCGGAGGGCCGGAGGCGATGAGCAGTTCTTC. The chain is built from TRBV5-4 and TRBJ2-1, with D possibly matching TRBD2 (6 bases). V lost 10 bases and J 8 bases, leaving 22 bases between the germline ends. The germline V gene has CDR1 SGHNT and CDR2 YYREEE (reference sequence). This CDR3 region has 14 residues.

The chain has TRBV7-2 and TRBJ1-4; 8 nucleotides agree with TRBD1. From germline, CDR1 is SGHTA and CDR2 FQGNSA. This CDR3 is 15 amino acids long. Trimming removed 6 bases from V and 7 bases from J; junction bases left unmatched: 10. The CDR3 nucleotides are TGTGCCAGCAGTTGGAAACAGGGGGAAGCTGAAAAACTGTTTTTT. It specifies CASSWKQGEAEKLFF.

V gene TRBV3-1 (or the pseudogene TRBV3-2) combines with J gene TRBJ1-5; 7 positions agree with TRBD1. The CDR3 consists of 15 residues. Germline CDR1 is LGHDT and CDR2 is YNNKEL (reference sequence). Unmatched junction bases numbered 5, after V lost 4 bases and J lost 2 bases. CDR3 region: CASSPSDRGNQPQHF. In DNA, the CDR3 is TGTGCCAGCAGCCCCTCTGACAGGGGCAATCAGCCCCAGCATTTT.

Only one count was recorded for this clone. The chain combines TRBV2 with TRBJ1-2; possibly TRBD1 for D (5 bases). Trimming stripped 6 bases from V and 3 bases from J, with 17 bases between. This CDR3 spans 15 amino acids. Germline-derived CDR1 and CDR2 are SNHLY and FYNNEI. CDR3 residues: CASRQFRQPDYGYTF. The CDR3 DNA sequence: TGTGCCAGCAGGCAGTTCAGACAGCCAGACTATGGCTACACCTTC.

The genes are TRBV19 and TRBJ1-3, with no clear D. The CDR3 extends over 14 amino acids. V lost 7 bases, J lost 3 bases, and 13 bases lay in between. The germline V gene has CDR1 LNHDA and CDR2 SQIVND (reference sequence). CDR3 bases: TGTGCCAGTACCACCCTAGTACATGGAAACACCATATATTTT. Encoded protein: CASTTLVHGNTIYF. The complete variable domain, with remaining parts taken from reference TRBV19 and TRBJ1-3, reads DGGITQSPKYLFRKEGQNVTLSCEQNLNHDAMYWYRQDPGQGLRLIYYSQIVNDFQKGDIAEGYSVSREKKESFPLTVTSAQKNPTAFYLCASTTLVHGNTIYFGEGSWLTVV.

The genes are TRBV7-2 and TRBJ2-7; the match to TRBD2 covers 11 bases. Trimming cost V 4 bases and J 2 bases; bases outside gene matches: 4. Germline V gene sequence: CDR1 SGHTA, CDR2 FQGNSA. There are 15 residues in the CDR3. CDR3 sequence: CASSYSGRAPYEQYF. For the CDR3, the DNA is TGTGCCAGCAGCTATAGCGGGAGGGCCCCCTACGAGCAGTACTTC.

The chain couples TRBV5-4 to TRBJ2-1; 7 positions match TRBD1. The CDR3 has 13 residues. J lost 7 bases, V lost 3 bases, and 4 bases had no gene match. The germline CDR1 and CDR2 sequences are SGHNT and YYREEE (reference sequence). The CDR3 DNA reads TGTGCCAGCAGCTGGGGACAGCAGAATGAGCAGTTCTTC. It encodes CASSWGQQNEQFF.

This clone has a handful of counts. The rearrangement links TRBV10-1 to TRBJ2-1; weak D call: TRBD2 (6 bases). The CDR3 spans 12 residues. Germline values: CDR1 WNHNN, CDR2 SYGVQD (reference sequence). With 0 bases removed from V and 13 bases from J, the gap between germline ends came to 10 bases. CDR3 loop: CASSESSGDQFF. As DNA, the CDR3 is TGCGCCAGCAGTGAGTCTTCGGGGGACCAGTTCTTC.

This chain connects TRBV6-2 or TRBV6-3 to TRBJ1-2, with TRBD1 identical over 8 bases. Germline CDR1 is MNHEY and CDR2 is SVGEGT. The CDR3 covers 11 residues. Germline trimming cut 4 bases from V and 10 bases from J; bases unmatched to any gene: 2. In nucleotides, the CDR3 is TGTGCCAGCAGTTGGGGACAGGACTACACCTTC. Its translation is CASSWGQDYTF.

V is TRBV6-5 and J is TRBJ2-1; 13 bases map to TRBD2. CDR3 length: 15 residues. Germline values: CDR1 MNHEY, CDR2 SVGAGI. V lost 6 bases and J lost 4; bases outside the gene matches: 3. The CDR3 region has the DNA TGTGCCAGCAGGAGGGGACTAGCGGGATACAATGAGCAGTTCTTC. Translation: CASRRGLAGYNEQFF.

The rearrangement joins TRBV6-5 to TRBJ1-5, with 8 nucleotides matching TRBD1. Germline trimming cut 7 bases from V and 7 bases from J; bases unmatched to any gene: 6. Germline assignment: CDR1 MNHEY and CDR2 SVGAGI. This CDR3 has 13 residues. For the CDR3, the DNA is TGTGCCAGCACCTGGACAGGGAAACAGCCCCAGCATTTT. Translation gives CASTWTGKQPQHF.

V and J are TRBV11-2 and TRBJ1-1; D is possibly TRBD1 (6 bases). Trimming shortened V by 1 base and J by 4 bases, and 10 bases separated the two germline ends. CDR1 and CDR2 from the germline V gene are SGHAT and FQNNGV. CDR3 length equals 14 residues. CDR3 DNA sequence: TGTGCCAGCAGCTTAGTAGGGGGGGCCACTGAAGCTTTCTTT. Residues: CASSLVGGATEAFF.

On this clone itself: In the same sample, other DNA sequences code for this CDR3. The V and J genes are TRBV2 and TRBJ1-1, with TRBD1 identical over 7 bases. With V trimmed by 5 bases and J by 2 bases, 2 bases remained unmatched. CDR3 size: 13 residues. The germline V gene has CDR1 SNHLY and CDR2 FYNNEI. CDR3 in DNA: TGTGCCAGCAGTCGACAGGGAAACACTGAAGCTTTCTTT. Translated: CASSRQGNTEAFF.

The rearrangement uses TRBV28 and TRBJ1-2, with 9 bases identical to TRBD1. Germline V gene data show CDR1 as MDHEN and CDR2 as SYDVKM. The CDR3 contains 16 residues. V lost 5 bases and J lost 4; bases outside the gene matches: 11. CDR3 nucleotide sequence: TGTGCCAGCAGTCCTCCGGGACAGGGCGTCCGCTATGGCTACACCTTC. Translating it yields CASSPPGQGVRYGYTF.

This clone has a single count. The gene calls are TRBV6-6 and TRBJ1-1, with D tentatively TRBD1 (6 bases). CDR1 is MNHNY and CDR2 is SVGAGI in the germline V gene (reference sequence). V lost 10 bases and J 1 base, leaving 19 bases between the germline ends. The CDR3 loop spans 15 amino acids. The CDR3 protein is CATTQRTTGNTEAFF. For the CDR3, the DNA is TGTGCCACAACGCAAAGGACGACAGGGAACACTGAAGCTTTCTTT.

The rearrangement joins TRBV27 to TRBJ2-7; 8 nucleotides match TRBD1. The CDR3 is 14 amino acids. J gave up 2 bases and V 6 bases, and 6 bases lay outside the gene matches. The germline V gene has CDR1 MNHEY and CDR2 SMNVEV (reference sequence). The CDR3 bases are TGTGCCAGCAGGCCTCGACAGGGGCCCTACGAGCAGTACTTC. This gives the protein CASRPRQGPYEQYF.

The chain joins TRBV5-6 to TRBJ1-5, with D perhaps TRBD1 (5 bases). The length of the CDR3 is 15 residues. V gave up 2 bases and J gave up 3 bases, with 12 bases separating them. Germline loops: CDR1 SGHDT, CDR2 YYEEEE. The CDR3 DNA is TGTGCCAGCAGCTTCCGGGGGAGACTCAATCAGCCCCAGCATTTT. Encoded protein: CASSFRGRLNQPQHF.